This T cell receptor (beta chain) was sequenced for a study of metastatic and nonmetastatic thyroid tumors. Patients had received no treatment of any kind before thyroid surgery. This clone appeared many times. The CDR3 spans 20 residues. Germline values: CDR1 SGHNT, CDR2 YYREEE (reference sequence). J was trimmed by 1 base and V by 3 bases; bases with no gene match: 10. TCRdb re-called the PCR reads via MiXCR. The table includes roughly 89,000 clones, 9.5% to 15% detected once. The material sequenced was tumor tissue. V and J are TRBV5-4 and TRBJ2-2, with TRBD2 matching 15 bases. The sequence derives from a female donor with papillary thyroid cancer or a benign thyroid nodule (not recorded which). Some clones in this sample may be carry-over from other donors' samples. CDR3: CASSWTKGLAGGRNTGELFF. CDR3 DNA sequence: TGTGCCAGCAGCTGGACCAAGGGACTAGCGGGAGGCCGGAACACCGGGGAGCTGTTTTTT.